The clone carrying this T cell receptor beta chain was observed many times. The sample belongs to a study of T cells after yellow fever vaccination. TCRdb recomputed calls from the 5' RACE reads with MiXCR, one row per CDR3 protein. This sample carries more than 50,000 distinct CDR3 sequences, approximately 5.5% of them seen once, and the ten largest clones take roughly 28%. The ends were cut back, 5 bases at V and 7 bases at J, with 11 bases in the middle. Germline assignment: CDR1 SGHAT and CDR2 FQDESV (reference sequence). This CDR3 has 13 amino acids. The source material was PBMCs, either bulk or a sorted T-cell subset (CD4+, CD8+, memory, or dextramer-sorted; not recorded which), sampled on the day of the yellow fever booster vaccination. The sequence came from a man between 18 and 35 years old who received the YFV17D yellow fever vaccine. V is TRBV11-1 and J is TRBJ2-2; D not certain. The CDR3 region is CASSLESLGELFF. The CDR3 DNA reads TGTGCCAGCAGCCTAGAGTCCCTCGGGGAGCTGTTTTTT.